These 27 T cell receptor beta chains were sequenced from one sample in a study of cytomegalovirus exposure and HLA in healthy donors. The PCR ran on 60 Vbeta and 13 Jbeta primers. This table comes from immunoSEQ multiplex PCR, and its TCRdb copy is limited to in-frame clones, with some not included. The data hold about 67,000 clones, with 65% to 70% observed a single time. The sequenced sample consisted of PBMCs. The origin of the receptors is a young woman in good health and CMV-seronegative.

V and J are TRBV5-1 and TRBJ2-3, with 7 positions matching TRBD2. CDR1 and CDR2 from the germline V gene are SGHRS and YFSETQ. V was pared by 2 bases and J by 2 bases, with 11 bases of the junction left unmatched. The CDR3 extends over 17 amino acids. The CDR3 DNA reads as TGCGCCAGCAGCTTTGGCCTTCTAGGGACTAACACAGATACGCAGTATTTT. It encodes CASSFGLLGTNTDTQYF.

Written as DNA, the CDR3 is TGTGCCAGTAGTATAATGGGGACAGGGGCAGATACGCAGTATTTT. Protein product: CASSIMGTGADTQYF. The chain joins TRBV19 to TRBJ2-3, with 10 nucleotides matching TRBD1. The J segment lost 4 bases and the V segment lost 2 bases, leaving 3 bases of the junction unmatched. Germline V CDR1 and CDR2: LNHDA, SQIVND (reference sequence). There are 15 residues in the CDR3.

Remarks on this clone: The junction and the germline gene differ at one end; a read error may be behind it. This chain links TRBV4-1 with TRBJ1-1; 11 bases align to TRBD1. Germline V lookup: CDR1 MGHRA, CDR2 YSYEKL. The CDR3 runs to 15 residues. The CDR3 region has the DNA TGTGCCAGCAGCCAAGCCGGGACAGGGGGAACTGAAGCTTTCTTT. Encoded protein: CASSQAGTGGTEAFF.

This chain links TRBV7-3 with TRBJ2-5, with D maybe TRBD1 (6 bases). This CDR3 region has 16 residues. V shed 5 bases and J shed 1 base, with 17 bases lying between them. The germline gives CDR1 SGHTA, CDR2 FQGTGA. DNA for the CDR3: TGTGCCAGCAGCCGCCGGGGTGGGGGCGGCCAAGAGACCCAGTACTTC. It specifies CASSRRGGGGQETQYF.

The chain combines TRBV7-6 with TRBJ2-2; D is ambiguous. Germline CDR1 reads SGHVS; CDR2 reads FNYEAQ. CDR3 size: 13 residues. Trimming cost V 1 base and J 6 bases, with 6 bases left between them. The chain's CDR3 is CASSLGSAGELFF. The CDR3 nucleotides read TGTGCCAGCAGCTTAGGTTCGGCCGGGGAGCTGTTTTTT.

This rearrangement joins TRBV27 to TRBJ2-7; tentatively, D is TRBD1 (5 bases). The CDR3 is made up of 14 amino acids. Trimming took off 0 bases at V and 3 bases at J, with 9 bases between the two ends. The germline V gene encodes CDR1 MNHEY and CDR2 SMNVEV (reference sequence). CDR3 residues: CASSLSGQSYEQYF. The CDR3 bases are TGTGCCAGCAGTTTATCGGGGCAGAGCTACGAGCAGTACTTC.

The table lists this clone with a few counts. The genes are TRBV9 and TRBJ1-4; 7 nucleotides match TRBD1. The trim removed 4 bases at V and 4 bases at J, leaving 7 bases unmatched. Germline V gene lookup returns CDR1 SGDLS and CDR2 YYNGEE. The CDR3 consists of 15 residues. CDR3 amino acids: CASSNPGQINEKLFF. In nucleotides, the CDR3 is TGTGCCAGCAGCAACCCGGGACAGATTAATGAAAAACTGTTTTTT.

The chain is built from TRBV4-1 and TRBJ2-5; perhaps TRBD1 as D (6 bases). Germline lookup yields CDR1 MGHRA and CDR2 YSYEKL. This CDR3 is built from 13 residues. The V end lost 4 bases, the J end lost 3 bases, and 9 bases lay between the germline ends. CDR3 DNA: TGCGCCAGCAGCCGGGACATCGAAGAGACCCAGTACTTC. Protein product: CASSRDIEETQYF.

This chain links TRBV7-9 with TRBJ1-1, with D tentatively TRBD1 (5 bases). V lost 7 bases and J 5 bases, leaving 17 bases between the germline ends. CDR1 and CDR2 from the germline V gene are SEHNR and FQNEAQ (reference sequence). The length of the CDR3 is 14 residues. For the CDR3, the DNA is TGTGCCAGCACCAAAGATAGGGGCGGAACTGAAGCTTTCTTT. This encodes CASTKDRGGTEAFF.

The genes are TRBV19 and TRBJ1-4; unclear D gene. This CDR3 is 18 amino acids long. The V end lost 1 base, the J end lost 0 bases, and 15 bases lay between the germline ends. Germline V CDR1 and CDR2: LNHDA, SQIVND (reference sequence). In DNA, the CDR3 is TGTGCCAGTAGTATAGGACCCCATAGGAGGGCAACTAATGAAAAACTGTTTTTT. This sequence encodes CASSIGPHRRATNEKLFF.

The chain employs TRBV4-1 and TRBJ1-1, with unresolved D. The germline V gene has CDR1 MGHRA and CDR2 YSYEKL. V dropped 0 bases and J dropped 6 bases, with 14 bases sitting between them. This CDR3 comprises 15 residues. The CDR3 DNA sequence: TGCGCCAGCAGCCAAGATTCGGGGTTGGCGGCTGAAGCTTTCTTT. Encoded protein: CASSQDSGLAAEAFF.

This rearrangement joins TRBV28 to TRBJ1-1, with TRBD1 as a possible D gene (6 bases). From germline, CDR1 is MDHEN and CDR2 SYDVKM. V shed 3 bases and J shed 3 bases, with 8 bases lying between them. The CDR3 is 13 residues long. Here the CDR3 reads CASSFWTDTEAFF. CDR3 coding DNA: TGTGCCAGCAGTTTTTGGACAGACACTGAAGCTTTCTTT.

This clone was picked up a small number of times. The J gene is TRBJ1-3, the V gene TRBV27; 8 nucleotides line up with TRBD1. The V segment lost 5 bases and the J segment 3 bases; nucleotides outside the gene matches: 6. Germline values: CDR1 MNHEY, CDR2 SMNVEV (reference sequence). This CDR3 region has 15 residues. In DNA, the CDR3 is TGTGCCAGCAGTCAGACAGGGGCAAGTGGAAACACCATATATTTT. Translating it yields CASSQTGASGNTIYF.

This sequence joins TRBV7-6 and TRBJ1-2; 9 bases match TRBD1. This CDR3 comprises 14 residues. V lost 1 base, J lost 10 bases, and 7 bases stayed unmatched. The germline V gene encodes CDR1 SGHVS and CDR2 FNYEAQ. CDR3 amino acids: CASSLESGTGPYTF. CDR3 nucleotides: TGTGCCAGCAGCTTAGAGTCCGGGACAGGGCCCTACACCTTC.

This rearrangement joins TRBV5-1 to TRBJ2-2; D remains ambiguous. The germline gives CDR1 SGHRS, CDR2 YFSETQ. This CDR3 is 14 amino acids long. Trimming left V 0 bases short and J 3 bases short, with 6 bases between. In DNA, the CDR3 is TGCGCCAGCAGCTTGGCCGGTTACACCGGGGAGCTGTTTTTT. Translating it yields CASSLAGYTGELFF.

There are a few counts of this clone. The chain couples TRBV4-3 to TRBJ2-1; tentatively, D is TRBD2 (6 bases). The CDR3 totals 14 residues. With 1 base removed from V and 4 bases from J, the gap between germline ends came to 8 bases. The germline V gene encodes CDR1 LGHNA and CDR2 YSLEER. The CDR3 DNA is TGCGCCAGCAGCCAAGGCGGGGAATACAATGAGCAGTTCTTC. This translates into CASSQGGEYNEQFF.

This clone was found once. The chain combines TRBV5-1 with TRBJ2-1; TRBD1 agrees at 7 bases. The V and J ends lost 1 base and 1 base, in that order; junction bases with no gene match: 5. CDR1 is SGHRS and CDR2 is YFSETQ in the germline V gene. CDR3 length: 16 residues. CDR3 loop: CASSLTQGVSYNEQFF. CDR3 DNA: TGCGCCAGCAGCTTGACGCAGGGGGTATCCTACAATGAGCAGTTCTTC.

Here the CDR3 reads CASSPGWGAEAFF. CDR3 DNA: TGTGCCAGCAGCCCGGGCTGGGGGGCTGAAGCTTTCTTT. This chain uses TRBV6-5 with TRBJ1-1; TRBD1 is a possible D gene (5 bases). Germline CDR1 and CDR2: MNHEY and SVGAGI. The CDR3 is 13 residues long. V lost 6 bases to trimming and J lost 6 bases, with 14 bases between them.

This chain links TRBV6-9 with TRBJ1-5; D is uncertain. The germline gives CDR1 MNHGY, CDR2 SVAAGI. The length of the CDR3 is 13 residues. V was cut by 5 bases and J by 4 bases, with 9 bases left in between. CDR3 sequence: CASSQGRNQPQHF. The CDR3 coding sequence is TGTGCCAGCAGTCAAGGGAGGAATCAGCCCCAGCATTTT.

This clone was counted between two and nine times. V and J are TRBV5-1 and TRBJ2-1, with 7 nucleotides matching TRBD1. J gave up 3 bases and V 4 bases, and 7 bases lay outside the gene matches. This CDR3 contains 15 residues. Per germline, CDR1 SGHRS and CDR2 YFSETQ. CDR3 sequence: CASSGDSGRYNEQFF. The CDR3 nucleotides are TGCGCCAGCAGCGGGGACAGCGGACGCTACAATGAGCAGTTCTTC.

The chain uses TRBV18 and TRBJ1-1; a weak D match, TRBD1 (6 bases). The CDR3 spans 15 residues. Trimming took 8 bases from V and 1 from J, leaving 17 bases between them. The V gene's germline CDR1 is KGHSH and CDR2 LQKENI. The CDR3 DNA is TGTGCCAGCCACGTTGGGGGGGCTGGGAACACTGAAGCTTTCTTT. This gives the protein CASHVGGAGNTEAFF.

To note about this clone: The junction differs from germline at one of its ends, possibly a read error. The rearrangement uses TRBV25-1 and TRBJ1-1; D uncertain. CDR3 length equals 15 residues. In germline, CDR1 is MGHDK, CDR2 SYGVNS. The CDR3 DNA is TGTGCAAGCAGAACGCGGCATACGAGGAACACTGAAGCTTTCTTT. Protein: CASRTRHTRNTEAFF.

V usage is TRBV7-9 and J usage is TRBJ2-2; TRBD2 is a possible D gene (7 bases). V was cut by 5 bases and J by 4 bases, with 14 bases left in between. Germline V CDR1 and CDR2: SEHNR, FQNEAQ (reference sequence). There are 15 residues in the CDR3. CDR3 coding DNA: TGTGCCAGCAGCCCTAGGGGAGGGGGCACCGGGGAGCTGTTTTTT. Translation: CASSPRGGGTGELFF.

CDR3 sequence: CASSRTGAYEQYF. The CDR3 DNA follows: TGTGCCAGCAGCCGGACAGGGGCCTACGAGCAGTACTTC. The chain uses TRBV6-6 and TRBJ2-7; 9 nucleotides match TRBD1. V was clipped by 6 bases and J by 2 bases; unmatched bases: 2. From germline, CDR1 is MNHNY and CDR2 SVGAGI (reference sequence). The CDR3 runs to 13 residues.

This chain joins TRBV5-4 and TRBJ2-3; D gene unclear. V lost 0 bases, J lost 4 bases, and 9 bases lay in between. The CDR3 length is 14 residues. Per germline, CDR1 SGHNT and CDR2 YYREEE (reference sequence). The CDR3 protein is CASSLVSVSDTQYF. DNA for the CDR3: TGTGCCAGCAGCTTGGTCAGCGTATCAGATACGCAGTATTTT.

This chain joins TRBV5-6 and TRBJ1-6; possible D gene TRBD1, 5 bases. CDR1 is SGHDT and CDR2 is YYEEEE in the germline V gene. This CDR3 comprises 16 residues. Trimming cost V 2 bases and J 7 bases, with 16 bases left between them. CDR3 nucleotides: TGTGCCAGCAGCTTCACCGGGACGGGGGGGAATTCACCCCTCCACTTT. This sequence encodes CASSFTGTGGNSPLHF.

As DNA, the CDR3 is TGTGCCAGCAGCTTAACTAGCGGGGGGGCTGCCTACAATGAGCAGTTCTTC. Protein sequence: CASSLTSGGAAYNEQFF. The chain has TRBV7-3 and TRBJ2-1; 11 bases are shared with TRBD2. Trimming removed 0 bases from V and 2 bases from J; junction bases left unmatched: 3. The CDR3 totals 17 residues. CDR1 is SGHTA, CDR2 FQGTGA, per germline.